The 2 T cell receptor beta chains given below trace back to one sample, sequenced in a study of sequential checkpoint blockade in melanoma. Profiled with immunoSEQ multiplex PCR; TCRdb holds only in-frame clones, not every one. Counted here are over 25,000 clones, approximately 80% occurring once; the ten biggest clones make up about an eighth. Treatment given: randomized to nivolumab then ipilimumab (arm A) or the reverse (arm B). The source was CD8+ T cells sorted from blood (inferred from file names), collected from a patient given nivolumab and ipilimumab in sequence. The source is a human donor with melanoma.

CDR3 protein: CASSFPSGGIYEQYF. CDR3 coding DNA: TGTGCCAGCAGCTTTCCCAGCGGGGGTATTTACGAGCAGTACTTC. V is TRBV13 and J is TRBJ2-7, with 8 positions matching TRBD2. The CDR3 contains 15 residues. Trimming at V came to 3 bases and at J to 4 bases, leaving 8 bases not matched to a gene. CDR1 is PRHDT, CDR2 FYEKMQ, per germline (reference sequence).

The chain employs TRBV7-2 and TRBJ2-7; the match to TRBD2 covers 8 bases. The CDR3 loop spans 14 amino acids. Germline trimming cut 7 bases from V and 3 bases from J; bases unmatched to any gene: 8. The germline V gene encodes CDR1 SGHTA and CDR2 FQGNSA. The CDR3 region is CASTHGGERYEQYF. The CDR3, as DNA: TGTGCCAGCACCCACGGGGGGGAGCGCTACGAGCAGTACTTC. Variable domain in full (rest from reference TRBV7-2 and TRBJ2-7): GAGVSQSPSNKVTEKGKDVELRCDPISGHTALYWYRQSLGQGLEFLIYFQGNSAPDKSGLPSDRFSAERTGGSVSTLTIQRTQQEDSAVYLCASTHGGERYEQYFGPGTRLTVT.